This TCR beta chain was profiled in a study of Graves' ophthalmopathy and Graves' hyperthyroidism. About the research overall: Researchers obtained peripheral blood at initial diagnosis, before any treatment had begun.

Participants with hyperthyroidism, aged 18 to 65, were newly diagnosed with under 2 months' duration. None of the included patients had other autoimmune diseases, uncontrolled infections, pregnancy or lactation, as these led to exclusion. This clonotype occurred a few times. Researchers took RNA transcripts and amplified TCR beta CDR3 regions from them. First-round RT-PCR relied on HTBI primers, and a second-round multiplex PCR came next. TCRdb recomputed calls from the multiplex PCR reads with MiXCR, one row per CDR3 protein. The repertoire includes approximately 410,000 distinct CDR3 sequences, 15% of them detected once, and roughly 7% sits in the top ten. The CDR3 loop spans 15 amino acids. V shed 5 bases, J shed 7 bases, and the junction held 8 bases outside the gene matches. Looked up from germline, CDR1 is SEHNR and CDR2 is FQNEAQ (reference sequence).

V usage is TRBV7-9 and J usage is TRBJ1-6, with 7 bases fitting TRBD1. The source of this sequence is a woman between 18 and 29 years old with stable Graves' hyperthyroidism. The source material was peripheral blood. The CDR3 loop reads CASSPGTARNSPLHF. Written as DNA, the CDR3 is TGTGCCAGCAGCCCCGGGACAGCGAGAAATTCACCCCTCCACTTT.